This TCR beta chain was sequenced in a study of CD8 T cells in Susac syndrome. Study-wide background: Within the sequenced Susac syndrome patient group, over five exhibited active disease and about eight were in remission.

Random hexamers were used to reverse transcribe 0.5 to 1 ug of RNA. TCRdb used MiXCR to reprocess the immunoSEQ multiplex PCR reads, holding one entry per CDR3 protein. The sample lists about 80,000 distinct CDR3 sequences, approximately 95% seen once, with about 0.94% in the top ten. The study, taken as a whole, reports: As acknowledged by the study, its TCR sequencing and HLA analysis included a relatively small number of individuals.

Details on this clonotype: Its cognate antigen is unknown. One end of the junction does not line up with germline, which may come from a read error.

The V gene's germline CDR1 is SNHLY and CDR2 FYNNEI. There are 15 residues in the CDR3. In Susac syndrome patients, recently defined diagnostic criteria for definite or probable disease were met. Negative isolation was used for CD8+ and CD4+ T cells and FACS enrichment for TEMRA cells. The rearrangement links TRBV2 to TRBJ2-4; possible D gene TRBD2, 6 bases. The sample taken for sequencing was CD8+ T cells from PBMCs. The receptor was derived from a human donor with Susac syndrome. CDR3 in DNA: TGTGCCAGCAGACGCGGGAAAAACGCCAACAACATTCAGTACTTC. This gives the protein CASRRGKNANNIQYF.